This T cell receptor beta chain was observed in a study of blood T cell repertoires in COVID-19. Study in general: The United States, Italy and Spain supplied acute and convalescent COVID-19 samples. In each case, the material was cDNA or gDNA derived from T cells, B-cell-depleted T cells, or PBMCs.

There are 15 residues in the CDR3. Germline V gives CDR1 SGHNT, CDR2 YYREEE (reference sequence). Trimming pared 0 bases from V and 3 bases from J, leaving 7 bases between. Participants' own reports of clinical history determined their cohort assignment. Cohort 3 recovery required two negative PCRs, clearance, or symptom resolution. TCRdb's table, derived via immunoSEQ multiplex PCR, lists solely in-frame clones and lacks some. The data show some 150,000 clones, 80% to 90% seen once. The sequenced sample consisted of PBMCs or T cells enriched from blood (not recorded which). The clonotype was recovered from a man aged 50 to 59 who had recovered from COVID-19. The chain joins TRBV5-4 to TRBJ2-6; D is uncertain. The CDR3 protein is CASSLGSNGANVLTF. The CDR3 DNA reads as TGTGCCAGCAGCTTGGGGAGCAATGGGGCCAACGTCCTGACTTTC.